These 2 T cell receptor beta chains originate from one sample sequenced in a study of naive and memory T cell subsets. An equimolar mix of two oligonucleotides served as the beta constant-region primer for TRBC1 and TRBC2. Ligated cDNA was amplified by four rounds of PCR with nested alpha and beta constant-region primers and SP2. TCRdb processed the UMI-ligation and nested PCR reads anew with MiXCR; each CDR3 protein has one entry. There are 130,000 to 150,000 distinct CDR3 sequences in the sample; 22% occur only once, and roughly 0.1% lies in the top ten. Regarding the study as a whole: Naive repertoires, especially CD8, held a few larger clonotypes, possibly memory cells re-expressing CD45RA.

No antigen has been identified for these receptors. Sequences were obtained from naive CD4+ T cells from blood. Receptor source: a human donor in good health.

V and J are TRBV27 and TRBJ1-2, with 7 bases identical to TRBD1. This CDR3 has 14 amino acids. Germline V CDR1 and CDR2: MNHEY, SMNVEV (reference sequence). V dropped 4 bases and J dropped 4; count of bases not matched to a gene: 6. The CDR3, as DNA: TGTGCCAGCAGTTCGAGACAGGGAGCCTATGGCTACACCTTC. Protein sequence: CASSSRQGAYGYTF.

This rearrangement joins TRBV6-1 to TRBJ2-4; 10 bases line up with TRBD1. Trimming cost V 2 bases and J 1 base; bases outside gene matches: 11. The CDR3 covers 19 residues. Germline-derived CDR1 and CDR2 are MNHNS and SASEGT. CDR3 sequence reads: CASSERDPGQGIAKNIQYF. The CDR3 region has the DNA TGTGCCAGCAGTGAACGGGATCCGGGACAGGGGATTGCCAAAAACATTCAGTACTTC.